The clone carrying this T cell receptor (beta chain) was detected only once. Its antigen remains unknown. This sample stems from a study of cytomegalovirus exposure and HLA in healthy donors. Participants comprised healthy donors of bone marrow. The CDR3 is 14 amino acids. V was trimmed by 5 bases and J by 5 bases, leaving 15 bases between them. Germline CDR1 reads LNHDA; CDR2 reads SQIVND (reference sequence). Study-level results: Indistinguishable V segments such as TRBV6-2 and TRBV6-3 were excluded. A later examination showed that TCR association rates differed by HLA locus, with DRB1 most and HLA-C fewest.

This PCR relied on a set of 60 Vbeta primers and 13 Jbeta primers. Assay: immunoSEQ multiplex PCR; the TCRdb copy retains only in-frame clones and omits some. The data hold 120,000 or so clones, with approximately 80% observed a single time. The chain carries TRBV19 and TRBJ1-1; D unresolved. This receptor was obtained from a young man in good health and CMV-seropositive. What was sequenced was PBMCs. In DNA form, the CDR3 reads TGTGCCAGTAGTCGAGGGCCCGATGTAACTGAAGCTTTCTTT. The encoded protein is CASSRGPDVTEAFF.